This TCR beta chain was recovered during a study of blood T cells in healthy people across ages. Combining a sample-barcoded 5' primer with a J-beta primer mix, a second PCR ran for roughly 7 to 12 cycles. TCRdb re-called the 5' RACE reads with MiXCR, one entry per CDR3 protein. The table includes hundreds of thousands of distinct CDR3 sequences, 32% detected once. Extraction yielded at least 5 micrograms of total RNA per sample. Germline V gives CDR1 SGHRS, CDR2 YFSETQ. The length of the CDR3 is 15 residues. V was shortened by 3 bases and J by 4 bases, with 13 bases between the two germline ends. Regarding this clonotype: Its antigen is not known. Without the conserved terminal phenylalanine or tryptophan, this CDR3 likely stems from a read error.

General observations from the study: Measured against age, TCR beta diversity per million T cells decreased in a roughly linear manner. It was not possible, with unsorted PBMCs, to conclusively compare naive and antigen-experienced cells.

This sequence originates from a woman aged 80 or over in good health. The chain joins TRBV5-1 to TRBJ1-4, with D tentatively TRBD1 (5 bases). The sequenced sample consisted of blood. The CDR3: CASSSYGTGNEKLFS. In DNA form, the CDR3 reads TGCGCCAGCAGCTCCTATGGGACGGGTAATGAAAAACTGTTTTCT.